This T cell receptor (beta chain) was captured by sequencing in a study of shared clonotypes between healthy human individuals. This CDR3 is 15 amino acids long. Germline-derived CDR1 and CDR2 are WSHSY and SAAADI. With 0 bases removed from V and 5 bases from J, the gap between germline ends came to 13 bases. Libraries were prepared by immunoSEQ multiplex PCR; TCRdb keeps only in-frame clonotypes and omits some of them. Of about 470,000 clones listed, about 76% are singletons. Around 82 million PBMCs supplied genomic DNA for unsorted samples. The material sequenced was PBMCs. This TCR derives from a woman in her thirties or forties in good health. Some clones in this sample may be carry-over from other donors' samples. The rearrangement joins TRBV10-2 to TRBJ1-2; D gene ambiguous. This CDR3 is CASSESKRSPYGYTF. DNA of the CDR3: TGCGCCAGCAGTGAGTCGAAGAGGTCTCCATATGGCTACACCTTC.